These 10 T cell receptor beta chains came from one sample sequenced in a study of graft-versus-host responses after intestinal transplantation. The protocol was immunoSEQ multiplex PCR, while the TCRdb copy is restricted to in-frame clones and leaves out a portion. The sample contains 85,000 to 90,000 clones, roughly four fifths of which appear only once. No antigens are known for them. The source was unstimulated CD8+ T cells sorted from spleen or lymph node cells, collected before intestinal transplant. The receptors were gathered from a human donor who received an intestinal transplant.

This clone was detected only once. The chain has TRBV28 and TRBJ2-2; 11 bases fit TRBD2. This CDR3 is 18 amino acids long. The germline V gene has CDR1 MDHEN and CDR2 SYDVKM. Unmatched junction bases numbered 14, after V lost 7 bases and J lost 4 bases. The CDR3 coding sequence is TGTGCCAGCACCTCGGTGGTAGCGGGGGGGAAAGGCACCGGGGAGCTGTTTTTT. Residues: CASTSVVAGGKGTGELFF.

The V call is TRBV7-9, the J call TRBJ2-7; 10 bases map to TRBD1. Germline values: CDR1 SEHNR, CDR2 FQNEAQ (reference sequence). J was trimmed by 4 bases and V by 5 bases; bases with no gene match: 11. The CDR3 is 16 residues long. CDR3 sequence: CASSPRRQGADYEQYF. In DNA, the CDR3 is TGTGCCAGCAGCCCCCGTCGACAGGGGGCGGATTACGAGCAGTACTTC.

The chain links TRBV28 to TRBJ1-5, with 7 positions matching TRBD1. The CDR3 has 13 residues. The V segment lost 6 bases and the J segment 10 bases; nucleotides outside the gene matches: 9. Looked up from germline, CDR1 is MDHEN and CDR2 is SYDVKM. The CDR3, as DNA: TGTGCCAGCAGAACCCAGGGGGACGGCCCCCAGCATTTT. Its protein is CASRTQGDGPQHF.

This clone came up once. The rearrangement links TRBV4-2 to TRBJ2-5, with D possibly being TRBD2 (6 bases). Germline V gene lookup returns CDR1 LGHNA and CDR2 YNFKEQ. This CDR3 contains 14 residues. Trimming removed 5 bases from V and 4 bases from J, with 14 bases in between. For the CDR3, the DNA is TGTGCCAGCAGCTCTCGAACTAGCCCAGAGACCCAGTACTTC. It is translated as CASSSRTSPETQYF.

The chain carries TRBV27 and TRBJ1-1, with D perhaps matching TRBD1 (5 bases). Germline-derived CDR1 and CDR2 are MNHEY and SMNVEV (reference sequence). This CDR3 has 14 amino acids. Trimming removed 2 bases at V and 6 bases at J, with 13 bases between. CDR3 amino acids: CASSLDAQGAEAFF. CDR3 nucleotides: TGTGCCAGCAGTTTAGACGCCCAGGGCGCTGAAGCTTTCTTT.

This chain uses TRBV7-6 with TRBJ1-3; no clear D gene. CDR1 is SGHVS and CDR2 is FNYEAQ in the germline V gene. Deletions cut 1 base from V and 3 bases from J, with 7 bases between. This CDR3 region has 14 residues. The CDR3 DNA reads TGTGCCAGCAGCTTAGACGGTGGTGGAAACACCATATATTTT. Protein sequence: CASSLDGGGNTIYF.

This clone was observed once. The chain carries TRBV11-2 and TRBJ2-1; D is tentatively TRBD1 or TRBD2 (6 bases each). CDR3 length equals 17 residues. Germline CDR1 reads SGHAT; CDR2 reads FQNNGV. V lost 5 bases to trimming and J lost 0 bases, with 17 bases between them. Here the CDR3 reads CASSRGTLESSYNEQFF. DNA for the CDR3: TGTGCCAGCAGCCGCGGGACACTCGAAAGCTCCTACAATGAGCAGTTCTTC.

The rearrangement links TRBV4-1 to TRBJ2-2; D could derive from TRBD1 or TRBD2 (7 bases each). Trimming pared 0 bases from V and 5 bases from J, leaving 16 bases between. The CDR3 has 17 residues. Germline V CDR1 and CDR2: MGHRA, YSYEKL. CDR3 nucleotide sequence: TGCGCCAGCAGCCAAGATGGTCCAGCGGGACAGACCGGGGAGCTGTTTTTT. Translating gives CASSQDGPAGQTGELFF.

This sequence joins TRBV7-6 and TRBJ2-7; TRBD2 agrees at 8 bases. Looked up from germline, CDR1 is SGHVS and CDR2 is FNYEAQ. V shed 5 bases, J shed 7 bases, and the junction held 16 bases outside the gene matches. This CDR3 region has 16 residues. In DNA, the CDR3 is TGTGCCAGCAGCGCATTAGCGGGGCCTCTCTTTCGGGAGCAGTACTTC. It specifies CASSALAGPLFREQYF.

This rearrangement joins TRBV2 to TRBJ2-1, with D possibly matching TRBD1 (5 bases). From germline, CDR1 is SNHLY and CDR2 FYNNEI. The V end lost 6 bases, the J end lost 0 bases, and 18 bases lay between the germline ends. The CDR3 has 17 residues. CDR3 region: CASRGPDGLDSYNEQFF. The CDR3 DNA sequence: TGTGCCAGCAGGGGGCCTGACGGGCTTGACTCCTACAATGAGCAGTTCTTC.